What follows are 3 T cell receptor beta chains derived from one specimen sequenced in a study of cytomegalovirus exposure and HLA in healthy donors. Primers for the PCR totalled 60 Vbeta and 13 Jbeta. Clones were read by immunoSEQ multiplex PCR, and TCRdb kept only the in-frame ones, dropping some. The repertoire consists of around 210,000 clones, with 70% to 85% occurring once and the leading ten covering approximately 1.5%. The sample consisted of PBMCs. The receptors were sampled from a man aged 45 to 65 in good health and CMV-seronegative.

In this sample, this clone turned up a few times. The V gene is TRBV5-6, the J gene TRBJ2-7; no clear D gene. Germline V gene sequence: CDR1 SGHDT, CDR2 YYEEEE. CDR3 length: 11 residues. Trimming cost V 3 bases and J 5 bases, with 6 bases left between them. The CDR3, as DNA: TGTGCCAGCAGCTCTCTCGACGAGCAGTACTTC. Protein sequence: CASSSLDEQYF.

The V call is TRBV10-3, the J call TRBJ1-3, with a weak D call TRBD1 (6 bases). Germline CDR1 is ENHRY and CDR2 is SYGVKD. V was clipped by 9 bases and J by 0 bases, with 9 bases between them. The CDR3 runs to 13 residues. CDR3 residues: CAIGQPSGNTIYF. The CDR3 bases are TGTGCCATAGGACAGCCCTCTGGAAACACCATATATTTT.

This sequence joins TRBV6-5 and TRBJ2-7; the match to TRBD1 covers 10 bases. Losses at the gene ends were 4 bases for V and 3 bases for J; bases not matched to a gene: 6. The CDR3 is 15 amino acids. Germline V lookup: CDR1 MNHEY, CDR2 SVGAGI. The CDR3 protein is CASSSPGTGVYEQYF. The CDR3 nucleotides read TGTGCCAGCAGTTCCCCCGGGACAGGGGTCTACGAGCAGTACTTC.